Listed here are 16 T cell receptor beta chains from one sample, sequenced in a study of T cell responses to AZD1222 COVID-19 vaccine listed by TCRdb under 2021. Sample time point, as interpreted from the label and publication: baseline before first vaccination. In light of the paper, this sample's treatment or condition label describes: meningococcal conjugate vaccine given as trial control. Libraries were prepared through the immunoSEQ multiplex PCR assay. The table was pulled from immuneACCESS by TCRdb, which kept in-frame rearrangements only. Such tables lose some clones; where checked, under half of the loss comes from unresolved V genes, and the rest has no known cause. Here the sample has 150,000 to 200,000 clones; approximately 90% occur a single time. Roughly 4.5% of the sample goes to the ten largest clones. The specimen comprised peripheral blood, sampled on day 0 of MenACWY control vaccination. Receptors originate from an adult in good health.

The rearrangement joins TRBV19 to TRBJ2-7; perhaps TRBD1 as D (5 bases). This CDR3 comprises 13 residues. Trimming shortened V by 4 bases and J by 3 bases, and 10 bases separated the two germline ends. Germline V gene data show CDR1 as LNHDA and CDR2 as SQIVND (reference sequence). The CDR3 here is CASSKQVNYEQYF. The CDR3 DNA sequence: TGTGCCAGTAGTAAACAGGTGAACTACGAGCAGTACTTC.

V gene TRBV5-6 combines with J gene TRBJ2-3; D may correspond to TRBD1 or TRBD2 (7 bases each). The length of the CDR3 is 17 residues. V lost 4 bases, J lost 4 bases, and 22 bases lay in between. Per the germline V gene, CDR1 is SGHDT and CDR2 is YYEEEE. CDR3: CASSPIRGSRGADTQYF. The CDR3 region has the DNA TGTGCCAGCAGCCCGATCCGCGGGAGCAGGGGGGCAGATACGCAGTATTTT.

The chain recombines TRBV2 with TRBJ1-2; D is perhaps TRBD1 (5 bases). The CDR3 totals 17 residues. Trimming left V 6 bases short and J 2 bases short, with 22 bases between. Germline V lookup: CDR1 SNHLY, CDR2 FYNNEI. The CDR3 reads CASRYPSSGTPNYGYTF. In nucleotides, the CDR3 is TGTGCCAGCAGGTACCCATCTTCCGGGACGCCGAACTATGGCTACACCTTC.

The chain is built from TRBV27 and TRBJ2-6, with D unclear. V was pared by 0 bases and J by 2 bases, with 2 bases between. The CDR3 runs to 14 residues. The V gene's germline CDR1 is MNHEY and CDR2 SMNVEV (reference sequence). The CDR3 loop is CASSLSTGANVLTF. The CDR3 DNA follows: TGTGCCAGCAGTTTATCGACTGGGGCCAACGTCCTGACTTTC. The entire variable domain, with the rest obtained from reference TRBV27 and TRBJ2-6, is as follows: EAQVTQNPRYLITVTGKKLTVTCSQNMNHEYMSWYRQDPGLGLRQIYYSMNVEVTDKGDVPEGYKVSRKEKRNFPLILESPSPNQTSLYFCASSLSTGANVLTFGAGSRLTVL.

V is TRBV12-5 and J is TRBJ2-1, with 8 bases lining up with TRBD1. The CDR3 length is 16 residues. CDR1 is LGHNT and CDR2 is FRNRAP in the germline V gene. Trimming removed 0 bases from V and 4 bases from J; junction bases left unmatched: 5. CDR3 in amino acids: CASGLVLGTGYNEQFF. As DNA, the CDR3 is TGTGCTAGTGGTTTGGTACTAGGGACAGGATACAATGAGCAGTTCTTC. The full variable domain, completed using reference TRBV12-5 and TRBJ2-1, is DARVTQTPRHKVTEMGQEVTMRCQPILGHNTVFWYRQTMMQGLELLAYFRNRAPLDDSGMPKDRFSAEMPDATLATLKIQPSEPRDSAVYFCASGLVLGTGYNEQFFGPGTRLTVL.

The rearrangement uses TRBV6-5 and TRBJ2-1, with TRBD2 matching 10 bases. This CDR3 is 15 amino acids long. J lost 4 bases, V lost 8 bases, and 8 bases had no gene match. Germline assignment: CDR1 MNHEY and CDR2 SVGAGI. The CDR3 DNA sequence: TGTGCCAGCGGAATAGCGGGAGGATCTTACAATGAGCAGTTCTTC. Residues: CASGIAGGSYNEQFF.

This clone appeared a few times. This chain connects TRBV1 to TRBJ2-6; TRBD2, as called in the table, went unchecked against the DNA. TRBV1 is annotated as a pseudogene. The CDR3 has 16 residues. The CDR3 region is CTSSQSLAPGANVLTF. The DNA for the CDR3 is TGCACCAGCAGCCAATCTCTAGCACCTGGGGCCAACGTCCTGACTTTC.

The rearrangement joins TRBV16 to TRBJ2-6, with a tentative D call TRBD2 (5 bases). Germline V gene data show CDR1 as KGHSY and CDR2 as FQNENV. CDR3 size: 14 residues. The V end was cut by 4 bases, the J end by 4 bases, with 8 bases between. The CDR3 protein is CASSPKRGANVLTF. CDR3 nucleotide sequence: TGTGCCAGCAGCCCAAAGCGGGGGGCCAACGTCCTGACTTTC.

This rearrangement joins TRBV7-3 to TRBJ2-2, with 8 bases lining up with TRBD2. Germline V gene lookup returns CDR1 SGHTA and CDR2 FQGTGA. The CDR3 is 19 residues long. The V segment lost 4 bases and the J segment 5 bases; nucleotides outside the gene matches: 18. CDR3 residues: CASSSLTSGRGPGTGELFF. CDR3 sequence (DNA): TGTGCCAGCAGCTCCCTCACCAGCGGGAGAGGGCCGGGAACCGGGGAGCTGTTTTTT.

The chain is built from TRBV28 and TRBJ2-7; D remains ambiguous. The length of the CDR3 is 12 residues. Germline values: CDR1 MDHEN, CDR2 SYDVKM. The germline V and J ends were trimmed by 2 bases and 5 bases, with 7 bases remaining between them. CDR3 bases: TGTGCCAGCAGTTTACTCGTTAACGAGCAGTACTTC. It specifies CASSLLVNEQYF.

This clone is a singleton in its sample. The chain couples TRBV7-2 to TRBJ2-1, with D possibly being TRBD1 (5 bases). The germline gives CDR1 SGHTA, CDR2 FQGNSA. The CDR3 totals 14 residues. Deletions cut 11 bases from V and 2 bases from J, with 16 bases between. CDR3 DNA sequence: TGTGCCTCTCGGTGGGGCCTACCCTACAATGAGCAGTTCTTC. This codes for CASRWGLPYNEQFF.

This CDR3 reads CASSYRGSSSTEAFF. DNA for the CDR3: TGTGCCAGCAGTTACAGGGGGTCGTCGTCCACTGAAGCTTTCTTT. This rearrangement joins TRBV7-2 to TRBJ1-1, with TRBD1 identical over 8 bases. This CDR3 is 15 amino acids long. CDR1 is SGHTA, CDR2 FQGNSA, per germline. J was trimmed by 4 bases and V by 6 bases; bases with no gene match: 10.

V usage is TRBV14 and J usage is TRBJ2-2; D is ambiguous. V dropped 0 bases and J dropped 6 bases, with 5 bases sitting between them. The CDR3 is made up of 13 amino acids. Germline V gene data show CDR1 as SGHDN and CDR2 as FVKESK. DNA for the CDR3: TGTGCCAGCAGCCAAGAGTTGGCCGGGGAGCTGTTTTTT. Translated: CASSQELAGELFF.

The rearrangement links TRBV29-1 to TRBJ2-7, with D possibly being TRBD2 (6 bases). Trimming left V 5 bases short and J 0 bases short, with 17 bases between. CDR3 length equals 15 residues. Germline V CDR1 and CDR2: SQVTM, ANQGSEA. The CDR3 protein is CSVLGLQLSSYEQYF. The DNA of the CDR3 is TGCAGCGTTTTGGGACTCCAACTTAGCTCCTACGAGCAGTACTTC.

The rearrangement joins TRBV28 to TRBJ2-6; D is unresolved. This CDR3 is built from 15 residues. Germline CDR1 and CDR2: MDHEN and SYDVKM. Trimming pared 5 bases from V and 4 bases from J, leaving 12 bases between. Written as DNA, the CDR3 is TGTGCCAGCAGTCTTAATAGGCCCGGGGCCAACGTCCTGACTTTC. This codes for CASSLNRPGANVLTF.

The chain combines TRBV10-3 with TRBJ2-2; either TRBD1 or TRBD2 may supply D (5 bases each). Looked up from germline, CDR1 is ENHRY and CDR2 is SYGVKD. The CDR3 length is 17 residues. Deletions cut 3 bases from V and 2 bases from J, with 16 bases between. CDR3 coding DNA: TGTGCCATCAGTGATCTTCGGGGACGGGCCAACACCGGGGAGCTGTTTTTT. Amino acids: CAISDLRGRANTGELFF.